This paragraph reports one TCR beta chain. These data belong to a study of patients and donors after allogeneic stem cell transplantation. MiXCR, applied by TCRdb to the RT-PCR reads, yields one record per CDR3 protein. In the table there are some 960,000 distinct CDR3 sequences, approximately 19% of which are singletons. The V gene's germline CDR1 is LGHNA and CDR2 YSLEER. The CDR3 is 13 amino acids. Trimming cost V 0 bases and J 13 bases, with 13 bases left between them. The chain carries TRBV4-3 and TRBJ2-1; no firm D call. The sequenced material came from blood, either unsorted or a sorted T cell fraction (not recorded which). The source is a human donor who was either an allogeneic HSCT recipient or a stem cell or donor lymphocyte infusion donor (not recorded which). It is not recorded whose cells these are; they may come from a transplant donor. CDR3 sequence (DNA): TGCGCCAGCAGCCAAGATTTCCGGCAGGCTCAGTTCTTC. Translated, it gives CASSQDFRQAQFF.